The 9 T cell receptor beta chains reported below all come from one sample, sequenced in a study of T cell responses to AZD1222 COVID-19 vaccine. Assay used: immunoSEQ multiplex PCR; TCRdb lists only in-frame clones, some missing. Of some 140,000 clones in the sample, approximately 84% were seen once. Material: peripheral blood, obtained on day 0 of AZD1222 vaccination. The receptors stem from an adult in good health.

This CDR3 reads CASSSGSSLGTDTQYF. As DNA, the CDR3 is TGCGCCAGCAGCAGCGGGAGCTCCTTAGGCACAGATACGCAGTATTTT. The chain is built from TRBV5-1 and TRBJ2-3; 8 bases line up with TRBD2. Germline CDR1 reads SGHRS; CDR2 reads YFSETQ. The CDR3 loop spans 16 amino acids. V shed 4 bases, J shed 1 base, and the junction held 8 bases outside the gene matches.

The gene calls are TRBV28 and TRBJ1-2; maybe TRBD1 (5 bases). V gave up 2 bases and J gave up 4 bases, with 8 bases separating them. This CDR3 spans 13 amino acids. Germline CDR1 is MDHEN and CDR2 is SYDVKM. The CDR3 region is CASSLRTSYGYTF. DNA for the CDR3: TGTGCCAGCAGTTTACGGACAAGCTATGGCTACACCTTC.

This clone has a single count. The genes are TRBV30 and TRBJ2-5, with 9 bases aligning to TRBD2. In germline, CDR1 is GTSNPN, CDR2 SVGIG (reference sequence). The CDR3 spans 15 residues. After removal of 2 bases from V and 4 bases from J, the junction contained 8 bases not matched to a gene. The DNA of the CDR3 is TGTGCCTGGAGTCCCCTGGGACTAGCCCGAGAGACCCAGTACTTC. It is translated as CAWSPLGLARETQYF. Full variable domain (remainder filled in from reference TRBV30 and TRBJ2-5): SQTIHQWPATLVQPVGSPLSLECTVEGTSNPNLYWYRQAAGRGLQLLFYSVGIGQISSEVPQNLSASRPQDRQFILSSKKLLLSDSGFYLCAWSPLGLARETQYFGPGTRLLVL.

The gene calls are TRBV27 and TRBJ2-4; 12 bases agree with TRBD2. Germline V gene sequence: CDR1 MNHEY, CDR2 SMNVEV (reference sequence). Germline trimming cut 10 bases from V and 2 bases from J; bases unmatched to any gene: 9. The CDR3 runs to 16 residues. Here the CDR3 DNA reads TGTGCCACCGGATCTAGCGGGGGGGCGACCAAAAACATTCAGTACTTC. Amino acid sequence: CATGSSGGATKNIQYF.

The chain carries TRBV18 and TRBJ1-4; D is undetermined. The germline CDR1 and CDR2 sequences are KGHSH and LQKENI. V was clipped by 5 bases and J by 7 bases, with 11 bases between them. CDR3 length: 13 residues. For the CDR3, the DNA is TGTGCCAGCTCAGCGACTCCATCTGAAAAACTGTTTTTT. The encoded protein is CASSATPSEKLFF.

This chain joins TRBV5-1 and TRBJ1-2; D is unclear. The CDR3 contains 14 residues. V shed 4 bases and J shed 4 bases, with 14 bases lying between them. Germline V gene lookup returns CDR1 SGHRS and CDR2 YFSETQ. The CDR3 DNA is TGCGCCAGCAGCCCTCCCATCGGAGGCTATGGCTACACCTTC. Protein product: CASSPPIGGYGYTF.

The J gene is TRBJ2-2, the V gene TRBV28, with 8 bases matching TRBD1. V shed 1 base, J shed 6 bases, and the junction held 7 bases outside the gene matches. The germline CDR1 and CDR2 sequences are MDHEN and SYDVKM. This CDR3 is 16 amino acids long. The DNA for the CDR3 is TGTGCCAGCAGTTTATTTGGCAGGGGGCAGGCCGGGGAGCTGTTTTTT. Its protein product is CASSLFGRGQAGELFF.

The rearrangement links TRBV10-2 to TRBJ1-2; the D gene is possibly TRBD1 (5 bases). The CDR3 has 15 amino acids. The germline V gene has CDR1 WSHSY and CDR2 SAAADI. V was clipped by 2 bases and J by 4 bases, with 14 bases between them. CDR3 coding DNA: TGCGCCAGCAGTGAGACCTCAGGGAATATCTATGGCTACACCTTC. As protein: CASSETSGNIYGYTF.

V usage is TRBV29-1 and J usage is TRBJ1-1; D gene ambiguous. Germline V gives CDR1 SQVTM, CDR2 ANQGSEA. The CDR3 runs to 17 residues. V was cut by 6 bases and J by 0 bases, with 23 bases left in between. The CDR3 reads CSVRPFLGERLNTEAFF. CDR3 coding DNA: TGCAGCGTACGACCCTTCCTTGGGGAGAGATTGAACACTGAAGCTTTCTTT.